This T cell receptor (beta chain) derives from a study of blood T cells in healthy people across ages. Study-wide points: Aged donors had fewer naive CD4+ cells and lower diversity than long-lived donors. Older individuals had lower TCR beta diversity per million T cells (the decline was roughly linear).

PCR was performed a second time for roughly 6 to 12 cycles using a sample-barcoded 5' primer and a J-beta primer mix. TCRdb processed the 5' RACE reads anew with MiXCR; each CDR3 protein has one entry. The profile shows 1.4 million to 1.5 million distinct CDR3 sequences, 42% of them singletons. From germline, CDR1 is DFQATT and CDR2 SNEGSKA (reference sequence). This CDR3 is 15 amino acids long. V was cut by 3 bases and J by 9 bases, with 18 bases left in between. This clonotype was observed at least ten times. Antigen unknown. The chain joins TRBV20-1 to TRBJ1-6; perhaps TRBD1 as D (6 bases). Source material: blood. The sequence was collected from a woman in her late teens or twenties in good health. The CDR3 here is CSASPPGQGSSPLHF. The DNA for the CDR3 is TGCAGTGCTAGCCCTCCGGGACAAGGCTCTTCACCCCTCCACTTT.